The clone carrying this T cell receptor beta chain occurred a few times. Its specificity is not known. The germline CDR1 and CDR2 sequences are GTSNPN and SVGIG (reference sequence). The CDR3 is 15 residues long. After removal of 0 bases from V and 1 base from J, the junction contained 3 bases not matched to a gene. The isolated RNA, all of it, was reverse transcribed, so expressed TCRB transcripts were what got sequenced. The repertoire was sequenced with immunoSEQ multiplex PCR; TCRdb's copy has only in-frame clones and lacks some. Of 150,000 to 200,000 clones in the sample, 6% to 9% are singletons; the top ten hold under 0.55%. This record comes from a study of beta chain features in type 1 diabetes. Broader study findings: cDNA-based reads could over-represent cells with high TCR expression. Across all four CD4+ subsets, people with type 1 diabetes showed modestly shorter TCRB CDR3s. The study found that naive, central memory and Treg TCRB repertoires appeared more similar in patients than in healthy donors.

Via CD45RO/CCR7/CD25/CD127/CD95/CD27, cells of the CD4+ naive, central memory, regulatory and stem cell-like memory subsets were sorted. The V call is TRBV30, the J call TRBJ1-1; 9 positions agree with TRBD1. What was sequenced was central memory CD4+ T cells from blood. The receptor was isolated from a man between 18 and 29 years old with type 1 diabetes. The CDR3 nucleotides read TGTGCCTGGAGTGTTTGGGGACAGGGGAACACTGAAGCTTTCTTT. Its translation: CAWSVWGQGNTEAFF.